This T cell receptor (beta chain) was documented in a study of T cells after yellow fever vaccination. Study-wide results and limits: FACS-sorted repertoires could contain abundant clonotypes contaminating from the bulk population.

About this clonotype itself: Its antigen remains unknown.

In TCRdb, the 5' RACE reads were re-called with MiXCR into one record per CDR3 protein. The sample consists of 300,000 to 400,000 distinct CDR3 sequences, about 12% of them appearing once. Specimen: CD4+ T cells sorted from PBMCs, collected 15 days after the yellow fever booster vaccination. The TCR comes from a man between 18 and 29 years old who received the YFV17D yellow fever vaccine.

In DNA form, the CDR3 reads TGTGCCAGCAGCTTATCGATCGGGTCCAACGCAAAGGTCCTGACTTTC. Residues: CASSLSIGSNAKVLTF. The chain employs TRBV11-2 and TRBJ2-6; D is unclear. V was shortened by 2 bases and J by 13 bases, with 21 bases between the two germline ends. This CDR3 comprises 16 residues. Germline lookup yields CDR1 SGHAT and CDR2 FQNNGV.